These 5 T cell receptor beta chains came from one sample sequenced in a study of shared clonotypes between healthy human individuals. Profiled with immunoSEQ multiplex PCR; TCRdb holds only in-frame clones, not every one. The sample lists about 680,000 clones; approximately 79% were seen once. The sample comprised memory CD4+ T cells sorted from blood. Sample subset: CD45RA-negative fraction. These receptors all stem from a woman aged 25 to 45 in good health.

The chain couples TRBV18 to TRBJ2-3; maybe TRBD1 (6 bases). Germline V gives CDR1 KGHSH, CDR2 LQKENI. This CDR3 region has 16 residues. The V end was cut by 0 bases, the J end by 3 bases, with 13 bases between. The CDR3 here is CASSPPNRARTDTQYF. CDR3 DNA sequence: TGTGCCAGCTCACCACCAAACAGGGCGAGGACAGATACGCAGTATTTT.

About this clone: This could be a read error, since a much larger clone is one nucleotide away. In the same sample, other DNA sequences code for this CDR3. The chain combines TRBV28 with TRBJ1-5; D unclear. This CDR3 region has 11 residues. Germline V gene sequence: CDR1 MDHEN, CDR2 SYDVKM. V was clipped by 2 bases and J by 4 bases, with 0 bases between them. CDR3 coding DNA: TGTGCCAGCAGTTTAAATCAGCCCCAGCATTTT. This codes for CASSLNQPQHF. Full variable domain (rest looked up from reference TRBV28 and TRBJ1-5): DVKVTQSSRYLVKRTGEKVFLECVQDMDHENMFWYRQDPGLGLRLIYFSYDVKMKEKGDIPEGYSVSREKKERFSLILESASTNQTSMYLCASSLNQPQHFGDGTRLSIL.

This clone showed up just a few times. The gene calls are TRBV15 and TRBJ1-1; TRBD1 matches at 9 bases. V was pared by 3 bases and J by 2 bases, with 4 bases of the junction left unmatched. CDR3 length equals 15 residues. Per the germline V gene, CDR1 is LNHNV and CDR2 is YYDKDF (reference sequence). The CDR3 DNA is TGTGCCACCAGCAGCAAAACAGGGGGCAACACTGAAGCTTTCTTT. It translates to CATSSKTGGNTEAFF. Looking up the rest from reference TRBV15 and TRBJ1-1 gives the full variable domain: DAMVIQNPRYQVTQFGKPVTLSCSQTLNHNVMYWYQQKSSQAPKLLFHYYDKDFNNEADTPDNFQSRRPNTSFCFLDIRSPGLGDTAMYLCATSSKTGGNTEAFFGQGTRLTVV.

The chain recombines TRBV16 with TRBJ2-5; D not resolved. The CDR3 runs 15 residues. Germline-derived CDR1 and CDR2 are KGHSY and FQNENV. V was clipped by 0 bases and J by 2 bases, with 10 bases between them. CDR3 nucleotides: TGTGCCAGCAGCCAATCGCGCACCCAGCAAGAGACCCAGTACTTC. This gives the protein CASSQSRTQQETQYF.

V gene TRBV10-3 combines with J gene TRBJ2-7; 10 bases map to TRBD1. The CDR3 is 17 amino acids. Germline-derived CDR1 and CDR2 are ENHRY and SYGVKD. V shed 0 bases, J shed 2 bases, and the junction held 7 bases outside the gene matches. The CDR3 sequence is CAISESAGTGVAYEQYF. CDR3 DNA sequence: TGTGCCATCAGTGAGTCCGCCGGGACAGGGGTCGCCTACGAGCAGTACTTC.